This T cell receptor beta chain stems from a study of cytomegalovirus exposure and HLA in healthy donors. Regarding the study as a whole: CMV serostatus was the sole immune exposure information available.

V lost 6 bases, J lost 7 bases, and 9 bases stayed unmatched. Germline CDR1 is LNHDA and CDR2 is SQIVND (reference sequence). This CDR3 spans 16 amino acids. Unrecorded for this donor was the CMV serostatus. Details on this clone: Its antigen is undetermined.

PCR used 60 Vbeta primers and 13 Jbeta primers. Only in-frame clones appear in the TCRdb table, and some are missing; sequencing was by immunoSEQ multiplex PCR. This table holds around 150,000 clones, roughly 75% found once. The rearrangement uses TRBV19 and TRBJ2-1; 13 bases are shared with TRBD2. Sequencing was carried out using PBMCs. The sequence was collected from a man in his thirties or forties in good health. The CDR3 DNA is TGTGCCAGTAGCTTGATAACTAGCGGGAGGGGAAATGAGCAGTTCTTC. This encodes CASSLITSGRGNEQFF.